Shown below are 2 T cell receptor beta chains from a single sample sequenced in a study of CD8 T cells in ankylosing spondylitis. TCRdb used MiXCR to reprocess the 5' RACE reads, holding one entry per CDR3 protein. The table has 180,000 or so distinct CDR3 sequences, approximately 10% seen once; the top ten hold under 35%. The sequenced sample consisted of blood, either unsorted or a sorted T cell fraction (not recorded which). These receptors were taken from a male donor with ankylosing spondylitis or in good health (not recorded which).

The chain couples TRBV6-1 to TRBJ2-3, with D possibly matching TRBD2 (5 bases). The V and J ends lost 2 bases and 9 bases respectively, with 12 bases between them. The CDR3 consists of 13 residues. Germline V gene data show CDR1 as MNHNS and CDR2 as SASEGT. CDR3 protein: CASSESGVGTQYF. CDR3 in DNA: TGTGCCAGCAGTGAATCCGGGGTAGGGACGCAGTATTTT.

The chain recombines TRBV15 with TRBJ1-2, with TRBD1 identical over 10 bases. This CDR3 region has 18 residues. The germline V gene has CDR1 LNHNV and CDR2 YYDKDF (reference sequence). The V segment lost 1 base and the J segment 6 bases; nucleotides outside the gene matches: 14. The CDR3 DNA follows: TGTGCCACCAGCAGAGCATTGACAGGGGGCGATTTGGAGCATGGCTACACCTTC. It specifies CATSRALTGGDLEHGYTF.